This TCR beta chain was recorded in a study of shared clonotypes between healthy human individuals. Samples underwent the assay at deep level. Assay used: immunoSEQ multiplex PCR; TCRdb lists only in-frame clones, some missing. The table includes about 2.1 million clones, roughly 95% detected once. V lost 1 base and J lost 7, with 11 bases in between. CDR3 length equals 13 residues. Germline V gene sequence: CDR1 GTSNPN, CDR2 SVGIG (reference sequence). Terminally differentiated effector memory CD45RA+ cells were excluded by CCR7 positive selection of CD45RO-negative cells. Those who donated were healthy HIV-negative adults, with no recent acute infections or vaccinations reported.

V gene TRBV30 combines with J gene TRBJ1-5, with D possibly matching TRBD1 (5 bases). The material sequenced was naive CD8+ T cells from PBMCs. This TCR derives from a man aged 18 to 30 in good health. Some clones in this sample may be carry-over from other donors' samples. CDR3: CAWSGGVLQPQHF. The CDR3 nucleotides read TGTGCCTGGAGTGGGGGGGTGTTACAGCCCCAGCATTTT.